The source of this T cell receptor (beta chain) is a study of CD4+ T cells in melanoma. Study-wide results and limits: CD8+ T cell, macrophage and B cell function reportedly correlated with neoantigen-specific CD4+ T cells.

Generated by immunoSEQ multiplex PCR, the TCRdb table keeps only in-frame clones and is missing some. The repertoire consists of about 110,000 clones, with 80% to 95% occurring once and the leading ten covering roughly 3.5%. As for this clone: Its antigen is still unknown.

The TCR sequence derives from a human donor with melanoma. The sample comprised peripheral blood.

The CDR3 DNA sequence: TGTGCCAGCAGCTTAGGAGGACAGGGAGCGGTCGAGACCCAGTACTTC. This gives the protein CASSLGGQGAVETQYF. The rearrangement links TRBV7-7 to TRBJ2-5; TRBD1 matches 8 bases. The germline CDR1 and CDR2 sequences are SSHAT and FNYEAQ (reference sequence). V shed 1 base, J shed 5 bases, and the junction held 9 bases outside the gene matches. The length of the CDR3 is 16 residues.